The rows below give T cell receptor beta chains drawn from one sample of a study of regulatory T cells in long-lasting Graves disease. Each CDR3 protein gets one entry after TCRdb re-called the multiplex PCR reads with MiXCR. The sample records hundreds of thousands of distinct CDR3 sequences, more than 15% being singletons. The sample was also reused in another study, on T cells in Graves' hyperthyroidism and ophthalmopathy.

Sequenced material: peripheral blood mononuclear cells (PBMCs), taken at new diagnosis, from a patient treated with antithyroid drugs. The source is a middle-aged woman with Graves disease. The CDR3 runs from the conserved cysteine through the conserved F or W. A D gene is named only where the DNA matches it firmly. Clone size appears in some rows only: once, few, many, or a class for an expanded clone.

TRBJ2-2,TRBV19,.,.,TGTGCCAGTAGTAGGACCCAAACCGGGGAGCTGTTTTTT,CASSRTQTGELFF
TRBJ2-7,TRBV19,TRBD2,once,TGTGCCAGCAGCGGGACTCCTTCGGGGTACGAGCAGTACTTC,CASSGTPSGYEQYF
TRBJ2-2,TRBV5-1,.,.,TGCGCCAGCAGCTCCAAACAGGGTAGTGGGGAGCTGTTTTTT,CASSSKQGSGELFF
TRBJ2-1,TRBV15,TRBD2,.,TGTGCCACCAGCGGGGGGGATTACAATGAGCAGTTCTTC,CATSGGDYNEQFF
TRBJ2-2,TRBV11-2,.,few,TGTGCCAGCAGCTCAAGGGTCTACGGGGAGCTGTTTTTT,CASSSRVYGELFF
TRBJ2-5,TRBV4-1,.,few,TGCGCCAGCAGCCTGAGACATGGCAGCCAAGAGACCCAGTACTTC,CASSLRHGSQETQYF
TRBJ2-7,TRBV27,.,few,TGTGCCAGCAGTTTTTTATCCAGGGGGGCCTACGAGCAGTACTTC,CASSFLSRGAYEQYF
TRBJ1-4,TRBV5-1,TRBD1,few,TGCGCCAGCAGCTTCTGGACAGGCCCTAATGAAAAACTGTTTTTT,CASSFWTGPNEKLFF
TRBJ2-2,TRBV7-8,TRBD2,few,TGTGCCAGCAGCTTTCACCGGGGAGGGGTGGTGGCCGGGGAGCTGTTTTTT,CASSFHRGGVVAGELFF
TRBJ2-5,TRBV5-1,.,many,TGTGCCAGCAGCTTGGTCGGTGGGGGAGAGACCCAGTACTTC,CASSLVGGGETQYF
TRBJ1-1,TRBV2,.,many,TGTGCCAGCAGTGAACAGGGTTATGCTTTCTTT,CASSEQGYAFF
TRBJ1-3,TRBV25-1,.,many,TGTGCCAGCAGTCCGGGATCCGTGGGGCGCTCTGGAAACACCATATATTTT,CASSPGSVGRSGNTIYF
TRBJ2-3,TRBV20-1,.,many,TGCAGCGTACAGGGTAGCACAGATACGCAGTATTTT,CSVQGSTDTQYF
TRBJ2-7,TRBV28,.,once,TGTGCCAGCAGTTTCCCTAAGAACTACGAGCAGTACTTC,CASSFPKNYEQYF
TRBJ2-2,TRBV11-2,.,many,TGTGCCAGCAGACGTACCGGGACGGCCTTCACCGGGGAGCTGTTTTTT,CASRRTGTAFTGELFF
TRBJ2-2,TRBV7-9,TRBD2,.,TGTGCCAGCAGCTTAACCGGGACTAGCGGGTCCACCGGGGAGCTGTTTTTT,CASSLTGTSGSTGELFF
TRBJ2-3,TRBV7-2,.,many,TGTGCCAGCAGCTTCATAGCGGTGGGAGATACGCAGTATTTT,CASSFIAVGDTQYF
TRBJ1-3,TRBV6-2/TRBV6-3,.,.,TGTGCCAGCAGTAGCCAACGAGGCTCTGGAAACACCATATATTTT,CASSSQRGSGNTIYF
TRBJ2-1,TRBV19,.,.,TGTGCCAGTAGTGGGCAGGGTCGGGAGCAGTTCTTC,CASSGQGREQFF
TRBJ1-5,TRBV28,.,.,TGTGCCAGCAGATTAGGGGGAGCCGGGCAGCCCCAGCATTTT,CASRLGGAGQPQHF
TRBJ2-1,TRBV10-3,TRBD2,few,TGTGCCATCAGTGTTCGGGGGGGCGTCAATGAGCAGTTCTTC,CAISVRGGVNEQFF
TRBJ2-2,TRBV29-1,.,.,TGCAGCGCGTACGGGACGGAGAACACCGGGGAGCTGTTTTTT,CSAYGTENTGELFF
TRBJ1-1,TRBV20-1,TRBD1,many,TGCAGTGCTCTGGACAGGGCGAACACTGAAGCTTTCTTT,CSALDRANTEAFF
TRBJ2-7,TRBV28,TRBD1,many,TGTGCCAGCAGTTTAACGGGACAGGGGCCAGCCTACGAGCAGTACTTC,CASSLTGQGPAYEQYF
TRBJ1-2,TRBV6-5,TRBD1,many,TGTGCCAGCAGTTCCCAGACAGGGGCCTATGGCTACACCTTC,CASSSQTGAYGYTF
TRBJ1-2,TRBV12-3/TRBV12-4,.,many,TGTGCCAGCAGTTTATCGGGATCGAGCTATGGCTACACCTTC,CASSLSGSSYGYTF
TRBJ1-6,TRBV2,TRBD1,few,TGTGCCAGCATTCCGGGACAGGGCGGTTCACCCCTCCACTTT,CASIPGQGGSPLHF
TRBJ2-1,TRBV20-1,.,once,TGCAGTGCTAGACGAGTCGAAACCTACGAGCAGTTCTTC,CSARRVETYEQFF
TRBJ2-2,TRBV19,.,few,TGTGCCAGTAGTATCGGGTGGGCCGGGGAGCTGTTTTTT,CASSIGWAGELFF
TRBJ1-6,TRBV28,TRBD1,many,TGTGCCAGCAGTTTATCGACAGGGAATTCACCCCTCCACTTT,CASSLSTGNSPLHF
TRBJ1-5,TRBV30,TRBD1,few,TGTGCCTGGAGCAGGGGCTTTGGCAGGGGGCTGGGCAATCAGCCCCAGCATTTT,CAWSRGFGRGLGNQPQHF
TRBJ2-7,TRBV30,.,once,TGTGCCTGGAGTGAGCCGACGGACGAGCAGTACTTC,CAWSEPTDEQYF
TRBJ2-3,TRBV7-3,.,few,TGTGCCAGCAGCCGCGCGGGTGGGGATAGCACAGATACGCAGTATTTT,CASSRAGGDSTDTQYF
TRBJ2-5,TRBV2,.,many,TGTGCCAGCAGCGGGGACCCCGTATTCCCAGAGACCCAGTACTTC,CASSGDPVFPETQYF
TRBJ2-1,TRBV12-3/TRBV12-4,TRBD2,many,TGTGCCAGCAACGACGGGGGGGCGTCCTACAATGAGCAGTTCTTC,CASNDGGASYNEQFF
TRBJ1-1,TRBV11-3,.,many,TGTGCCAGCAGCGCCGACACGAACACTGAAGCTTTCTTT,CASSADTNTEAFF
TRBJ1-1,TRBV2,.,many,TGTGCCAGCAGGGACTTTCAGGGTCCCACTGAAGCTTTCTTT,CASRDFQGPTEAFF